This entry lists 26 T cell receptor beta chains sequenced from one sample in a study of blood T cell repertoires in COVID-19. Produced via immunoSEQ multiplex PCR; TCRdb's table is partial and in-frame only. This sample has about 370,000 clones, with roughly 90% found just once. Sequencing was carried out using peripheral blood. These receptor sequences come from a woman in her 30s with COVID-19, enrolled during active disease.

The sample holds a few counts of this clone. The chain combines TRBV4-2 with TRBJ1-1; 7 positions match TRBD1. V was pared by 0 bases and J by 1 base, with 11 bases of the junction left unmatched. The CDR3 sequence is 18 residues long. Germline CDR1 is LGHNA and CDR2 is YNFKEQ. As DNA, the CDR3 is TGTGCCAGCAGCCAAGATTACGGACAGGCGTACCCGAACACTGAAGCTTTCTTT. Its translation is CASSQDYGQAYPNTEAFF.

The rearrangement uses TRBV28 and TRBJ1-1; weak D call: TRBD1 (5 bases). V lost 2 bases and J lost 1, with 11 bases in between. CDR1 is MDHEN, CDR2 SYDVKM, per germline. CDR3 length equals 15 residues. CDR3 in amino acids: CASSLDSLPNTEAFF. The DNA of the CDR3 is TGTGCCAGCAGTTTAGACAGCCTCCCGAACACTGAAGCTTTCTTT.

The chain's CDR3 is CASSGRQAQETQYF. CDR3 coding DNA: TGTGCCAGCAGTGGAAGACAGGCCCAAGAGACCCAGTACTTC. The chain links TRBV2 to TRBJ2-5; a possible D gene is TRBD1 (6 bases). V lost 4 bases to trimming and J lost 1 base, with 10 bases between them. CDR1 and CDR2 from the germline V gene are SNHLY and FYNNEI. This CDR3 contains 14 residues.

This chain uses TRBV27 with TRBJ2-2; tentatively, D is TRBD2 (5 bases). The germline gives CDR1 MNHEY, CDR2 SMNVEV (reference sequence). V gave up 3 bases and J gave up 3 bases, with 14 bases separating them. The CDR3 loop spans 16 amino acids. The CDR3 nucleotides read TGTGCCAGCAGTTTTGCGGGCCAGTTTTACACCGGGGAGCTGTTTTTT. Translation gives CASSFAGQFYTGELFF.

The chain couples TRBV5-4 to TRBJ1-2; a weak D match, TRBD1 (6 bases). The germline V and J ends were trimmed by 4 bases and 2 bases, with 6 bases remaining between them. The CDR3 is made up of 12 amino acids. CDR1 and CDR2 from the germline V gene are SGHNT and YYREEE (reference sequence). CDR3 sequence: CASSDRNYGYTF. In nucleotides, the CDR3 is TGTGCCAGCAGCGACAGGAACTATGGCTACACCTTC.

The V gene is TRBV14, the J gene TRBJ2-3; D call uncertain. V was shortened by 11 bases and J by 0 bases, with 9 bases between the two germline ends. CDR1 and CDR2 from the germline V gene are SGHDN and FVKESK. This CDR3 comprises 12 residues. The CDR3 protein is CAAPGSTDTQYF. DNA for the CDR3: TGTGCCGCTCCAGGAAGCACAGATACGCAGTATTTT.

The chain recombines TRBV6-5 with TRBJ1-3; D is unclear. Germline CDR1 and CDR2: MNHEY and SVGAGI. This CDR3 has 16 residues. V was pared by 0 bases and J by 0 bases, with 9 bases between. CDR3 DNA: TGTGCCAGCAGTTACTCGGCAGCGAGCTCTGGAAACACCATATATTTT. Translation: CASSYSAASSGNTIYF.

This clone was counted once. The V call is TRBV2, the J call TRBJ1-5, with D unresolved. V lost 6 bases and J 1 base, leaving 7 bases between the germline ends. The germline gives CDR1 SNHLY, CDR2 FYNNEI. This CDR3 contains 13 residues. In DNA, the CDR3 is TGTGCCAGCAGGATAGAAAGCAATCAGCCCCAGCATTTT. Protein product: CASRIESNQPQHF.

The chain combines TRBV19 with TRBJ2-4; a weak D match, TRBD2 (5 bases). This CDR3 is built from 16 residues. The ends were cut back, 4 bases at V and 0 bases at J, with 13 bases in the middle. CDR1 and CDR2 (germline): LNHDA, SQIVND (reference sequence). In DNA, the CDR3 is TGTGCCAGTAGTACCGGAGCGGCCCTAGCCAAAAACATTCAGTACTTC. As protein: CASSTGAALAKNIQYF.

This clone was seen once. The rearrangement links TRBV12-3 or TRBV12-4 to TRBJ2-5, with a possible D match to TRBD1 (6 bases). CDR3 length: 13 amino acids. The V and J ends lost 3 bases and 5 bases respectively, with 10 bases between them. The CDR3 here is CASSLRGKETQYF. The CDR3 DNA follows: TGTGCCAGCAGTTTGAGGGGGAAGGAGACCCAGTACTTC.

This chain links TRBV6-5 with TRBJ1-3; 8 bases agree with TRBD1. With 5 bases clipped from V and 6 bases from J, the junction kept 6 bases outside the gene matches. The germline V gene has CDR1 MNHEY and CDR2 SVGAGI. The CDR3 has 14 residues. The CDR3 protein is CASSPDREINTIYF. CDR3 coding DNA: TGTGCCAGCAGTCCGGACAGGGAGATAAACACCATATATTTT.

V usage is TRBV2 and J usage is TRBJ2-1; D uncertain. Trimming pared 3 bases from V and 3 bases from J, leaving 6 bases between. The CDR3 has 13 amino acids. Germline assignment: CDR1 SNHLY and CDR2 FYNNEI. The CDR3 here is CASSERFYNEQFF. The CDR3 DNA reads as TGTGCCAGCAGTGAGCGGTTCTACAATGAGCAGTTCTTC.

V gene TRBV6-4 combines with J gene TRBJ2-7, with TRBD2 as a possible D gene (5 bases). The germline CDR1 and CDR2 sequences are MRHNA and SNTAGT. The CDR3 spans 15 residues. The germline V and J ends were trimmed by 6 bases and 0 bases, with 15 bases remaining between them. CDR3 protein: CASRGPSWDSYEQYV. The DNA of the CDR3 is TGTGCCAGCAGAGGCCCTAGCTGGGACTCCTACGAGCAGTACGTC.

V gene TRBV5-1 combines with J gene TRBJ1-1; D is perhaps TRBD1 (5 bases). CDR3 size: 14 residues. CDR1 is SGHRS, CDR2 YFSETQ, per germline. V gave up 3 bases and J gave up 2 bases, with 11 bases separating them. The CDR3 loop is CASSWAGRNTEAFF. As DNA, the CDR3 is TGCGCCAGCAGCTGGGCAGGGCGCAACACTGAAGCTTTCTTT.

This chain joins TRBV4-3 and TRBJ2-1; 9 positions match TRBD2. CDR1 is LGHNA, CDR2 YSLEER, per germline. J lost 4 bases, V lost 0 bases, and 19 bases had no gene match. The CDR3 has 21 residues. The CDR3 sequence is CASSQDLAGERQGVGYNEQFF. CDR3 DNA sequence: TGCGCCAGCAGCCAAGACTTAGCGGGAGAAAGACAAGGTGTTGGGTACAATGAGCAGTTCTTC.

The chain combines TRBV14 with TRBJ2-5; the match to TRBD2 covers 8 bases. This CDR3 has 16 amino acids. V lost 1 base, J lost 3 bases, and 7 bases stayed unmatched. Germline-derived CDR1 and CDR2 are SGHDN and FVKESK. The CDR3 bases are TGTGCCAGCAGCCAAGTTTCACTAGCGGAGAAAGAGACCCAGTACTTC. This sequence encodes CASSQVSLAEKETQYF.

The chain couples TRBV28 to TRBJ2-5; 8 bases line up with TRBD1. This CDR3 contains 15 residues. With 3 bases clipped from V and 4 bases from J, the junction kept 7 bases outside the gene matches. Germline V gene sequence: CDR1 MDHEN, CDR2 SYDVKM. The CDR3 is CASSFQQGVGETQYF. In DNA form, the CDR3 reads TGTGCCAGCAGTTTCCAACAGGGGGTCGGAGAGACCCAGTACTTC.

The gene calls are TRBV9 and TRBJ2-5, with 7 positions matching TRBD2. The CDR3 totals 14 residues. Germline lookup yields CDR1 SGDLS and CDR2 YYNGEE. J gave up 5 bases and V 0 bases, and 4 bases lay outside the gene matches. CDR3 DNA sequence: TGTGCCAGCAGCGTAGTGGGGACTACCGAGACCCAGTACTTC. Its protein is CASSVVGTTETQYF.

This clone was seen a single time. The CDR3 sequence: CASSPLNEKLFF. The CDR3 coding sequence is TGTGCCAGTAGTCCCCTAAATGAAAAACTGTTTTTT. V is TRBV19 and J is TRBJ1-4; no clear D gene. CDR1 is LNHDA, CDR2 SQIVND, per germline (reference sequence). The V gene lost 5 bases and the J gene lost 5 bases, with 6 bases spanning the gap. The CDR3 has 12 amino acids.

This clone was seen a single time. The CDR3 nucleotides read TGTGCCAGCAGCTTAGATCTAGATTGGGAGACCCAGTACTTC. It is translated as CASSLDLDWETQYF. The chain recombines TRBV11-3 with TRBJ2-5; D gene ambiguous. The CDR3 loop spans 14 amino acids. The germline gives CDR1 SGHNT, CDR2 YENEEA. Deletions cut 0 bases from V and 5 bases from J, with 10 bases between.

This clone is a singleton in its sample. The gene calls are TRBV4-2 and TRBJ2-7, with D hard to call. CDR1 is LGHNA, CDR2 YNFKEQ, per germline. V was cut by 4 bases and J by 3 bases, with 19 bases left in between. This CDR3 is built from 16 residues. The CDR3 region has the DNA TGTGCCAGCAGCCTTGACGGCAGGCCGCAGAACTACGAGCAGTACTTC. It encodes CASSLDGRPQNYEQYF.

V and J are TRBV28 and TRBJ2-7; 7 bases align to TRBD1. CDR3 length: 17 amino acids. Per germline, CDR1 MDHEN and CDR2 SYDVKM. J lost 0 bases, V lost 0 bases, and 8 bases had no gene match. The CDR3 sequence: CASSLWGTGTDSYEQYF. As DNA, the CDR3 is TGTGCCAGCAGTTTATGGGGTACCGGGACAGACTCCTACGAGCAGTACTTC.

This chain links TRBV6-6 with TRBJ1-2; a weak D match, TRBD1 (6 bases). This CDR3 has 14 amino acids. Germline V gene lookup returns CDR1 MNHNY and CDR2 SVGAGI (reference sequence). V gave up 7 bases and J gave up 4 bases, with 16 bases separating them. The CDR3 nucleotides read TGTGCCAGCAACCCCGGGGGGGCTAGCTATGGCTACACCTTC. Its translation is CASNPGGASYGYTF.

The rearrangement links TRBV7-2 to TRBJ1-1; 7 nucleotides match TRBD1. Per the germline V gene, CDR1 is SGHTA and CDR2 is FQGNSA. V lost 2 bases and J lost 3; bases outside the gene matches: 6. The CDR3 has 15 amino acids. The chain's CDR3 is CASSLTTGADTEAFF. The DNA for the CDR3 is TGTGCCAGCAGCTTAACCACAGGGGCGGACACTGAAGCTTTCTTT.

CDR3: CASSPRPGVHEKLFF. As DNA, the CDR3 is TGTGCCAGCAGCCCCCGTCCAGGGGTGCATGAAAAACTGTTTTTT. The chain carries TRBV7-2 and TRBJ1-4; D perhaps matches TRBD1 (6 bases). The CDR3 sequence is 15 residues long. CDR1 is SGHTA and CDR2 is FQGNSA in the germline V gene. Trimming stripped 5 bases from V and 6 bases from J, with 16 bases between.

This clone was detected once. The chain joins TRBV7-9 to TRBJ2-6; possibly TRBD1 for D (5 bases). CDR1 SEHNR and CDR2 FQNEAQ come from the germline V gene (reference sequence). Trimming stripped 1 base from V and 0 bases from J, with 13 bases between. The CDR3 has 18 residues. The CDR3, as DNA: TGTGCCAGCAGCTTAGGATTTGGGGCGAGCTCTGGGGCCAACGTCCTGACTTTC. Translating it yields CASSLGFGASSGANVLTF.